One TCR beta chain is described in this entry. Its specificity is not known. The record originates from a study of shared clonotypes between healthy human individuals. Findings and limits, study-wide: Estimated richness was generally greater in naive than memory subsets. The authors sampled blood alone, and tissue repertoires likely differ. For sorted subsets, rarefaction showed incomplete sequencing despite large depth. In a handful of donors, about 5% of naive CD4 clonotypes appeared in common.

Some clones are missing from TCRdb's copy, which holds only in-frame ones; the method was immunoSEQ multiplex PCR. The repertoire holds 1,400,000 or so clones, with less than 99% as singletons. With 1 base removed from V and 11 bases from J, the gap between germline ends came to 15 bases. CDR3 size: 14 residues. Germline CDR1 SGHTA, CDR2 FQGNSA. The TCR originated in a man aged 30-40 years in good health. J is TRBJ1-3 and V is TRBV7-2; D perhaps matches TRBD1 (5 bases). Sequencing was done on a sample of naive CD4+ T cells sorted from blood. Described subset: CD45RA+ positively selected. The CDR3 coding sequence is TGTGCCAGCAGCTTAGATCTCTGGGACTCTGCCATATATTTT. It codes for CASSLDLWDSAIYF. Full variable domain (missing parts from reference TRBV7-2 and TRBJ1-3): GAGVSQSPSNKVTEKGKDVELRCDPISGHTALYWYRQSLGQGLEFLIYFQGNSAPDKSGLPSDRFSAERTGGSVSTLTIQRTQQEDSAVYLCASSLDLWDSAIYFGEGSWLTVV.